This TCR beta chain originates from a study of blood T cell repertoires in COVID-19. On the study more broadly: Material from acute and convalescent COVID-19 was sourced from the United States, Italy and Spain.

This CDR3 region has 15 residues. The germline V and J ends were trimmed by 1 base and 0 bases, with 8 bases remaining between them. The germline CDR1 and CDR2 sequences are SGDLS and YYNGEE. Authors' data handling: Estimated nucleated cell counts came from reference gene primer amplification. The method was immunoSEQ multiplex PCR; TCRdb's version includes in-frame clones alone and lacks a portion of them. Clonal size and the V and J genes are those of that table, whereas D and trimming came from the DNA. The data show roughly 430,000 clones, around 90% seen once. About this clone: The sample carries other DNA sequences with the same CDR3.

The participants were between roughly 18 and 90 years old and came from roughly 25 US areas. Participants had their cohort set by participant-reported clinical history. The chain uses TRBV9 and TRBJ2-1; D is possibly TRBD1 (6 bases). The sample taken for sequencing was PBMCs or T cells enriched from blood (not recorded which). The sequence derives from a woman between 40 and 55 years old with acute COVID-19. The CDR3: CASSVTGSSYNEQFF. The CDR3 DNA is TGTGCCAGCAGCGTAACAGGGAGCTCCTACAATGAGCAGTTCTTC. Full variable domain (remainder filled in from reference TRBV9 and TRBJ2-1): DSGVTQTPKHLITATGQRVTLRCSPRSGDLSVYWYQQSLDQGLQFLIQYYNGEERAKGNILERFSAQQFPDLHSELNLSSLELGDSALYFCASSVTGSSYNEQFFGPGTRLTVL.